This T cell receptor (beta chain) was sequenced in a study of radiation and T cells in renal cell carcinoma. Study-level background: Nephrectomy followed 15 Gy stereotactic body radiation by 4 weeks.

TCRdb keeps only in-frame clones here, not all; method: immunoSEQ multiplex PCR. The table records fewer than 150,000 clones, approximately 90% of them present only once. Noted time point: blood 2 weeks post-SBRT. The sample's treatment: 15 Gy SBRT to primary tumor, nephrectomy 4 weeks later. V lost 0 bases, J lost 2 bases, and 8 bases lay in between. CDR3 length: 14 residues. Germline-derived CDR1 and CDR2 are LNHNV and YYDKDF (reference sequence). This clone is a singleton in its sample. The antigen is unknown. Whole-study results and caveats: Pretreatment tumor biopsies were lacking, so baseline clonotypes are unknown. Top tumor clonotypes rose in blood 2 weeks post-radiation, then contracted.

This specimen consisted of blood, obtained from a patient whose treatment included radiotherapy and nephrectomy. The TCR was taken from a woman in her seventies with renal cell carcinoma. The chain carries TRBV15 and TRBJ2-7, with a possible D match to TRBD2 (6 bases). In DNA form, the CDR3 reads TGTGCCACCAGCAGAGATACGGGGGCCTACGAGCAGTACTTC. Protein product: CATSRDTGAYEQYF.